One T cell receptor beta chain is described in this entry. The sample is drawn from a study of OX40 agonist ivuxolimab in advanced cancers. Assay: immunoSEQ multiplex PCR; the TCRdb copy retains only in-frame clones and omits some. This table has under 100,000 clones, 85% appearing once. This CDR3 is built from 15 residues. J was trimmed by 6 bases and V by 4 bases; bases with no gene match: 12. Germline V gives CDR1 SGHKS, CDR2 YYEKEE (reference sequence). The chain couples TRBV5-5 to TRBJ2-7, with 8 positions matching TRBD1. Material: CD4+ or CD8+ T cells sorted from blood, obtained in a trial of the OX40 agonist ivuxolimab. This receptor was identified in an adult with an advanced solid tumor such as melanoma, head and neck, liver or kidney cancer. CDR3: CASSPSGGASPEQYF. The CDR3 DNA follows: TGTGCCAGCAGCCCTTCAGGGGGCGCCTCTCCCGAGCAGTACTTC. Full variable domain (rest looked up from reference TRBV5-5 and TRBJ2-7): DAGVTQSPTHLIKTRGQQVTLRCSPISGHKSVSWYQQVLGQGPQFIFQYYEKEERGRGNFPDRFSARQFPNYSSELNVNALLLGDSALYLCASSPSGGASPEQYFGPGTRLTVT.